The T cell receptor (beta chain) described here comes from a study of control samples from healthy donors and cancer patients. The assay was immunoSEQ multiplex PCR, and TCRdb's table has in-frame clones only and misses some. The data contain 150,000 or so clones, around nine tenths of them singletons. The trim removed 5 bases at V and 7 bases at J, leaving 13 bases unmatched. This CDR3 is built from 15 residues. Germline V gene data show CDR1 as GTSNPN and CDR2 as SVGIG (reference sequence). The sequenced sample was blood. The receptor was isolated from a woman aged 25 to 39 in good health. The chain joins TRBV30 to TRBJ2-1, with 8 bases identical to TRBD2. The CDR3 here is CAWLDDSGRINEQFF. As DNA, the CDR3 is TGTGCCTGGTTAGATGACAGCGGGAGAATAAATGAGCAGTTCTTC.